This T cell receptor beta chain was retrieved from a study of cytomegalovirus exposure and HLA in healthy donors. The study's findings and limits: It was reportedly the case that the classifier diagnosed cytomegalovirus status with high specificity and sensitivity. CMV serostatus was the sole immune exposure information available.

The PCR ran on 60 Vbeta and 13 Jbeta primers. Method: immunoSEQ multiplex PCR; TCRdb's copy keeps in-frame clones and lacks some. The data contain 70,000 to 90,000 clones, 65% to 80% of them singletons. There are 15 residues in the CDR3. The V and J ends lost 0 bases and 0 bases respectively, with 9 bases between them. Germline-derived CDR1 and CDR2 are SGHNT and YYREEE (reference sequence). A note on this clone: The antigen is undetermined. Other DNA sequences in this specimen translate into the identical CDR3.

The J gene is TRBJ1-1, the V gene TRBV5-4, with D hard to call. The sequenced material came from PBMCs. The TCR was taken from a man aged 35 to 55 in good health and CMV-seropositive. The CDR3 protein is CASSLVGRMNTEAFF. The CDR3 nucleotides read TGTGCCAGCAGCTTGGTGGGGAGAATGAACACTGAAGCTTTCTTT.